Each of the 13 T cell receptor beta chains below was sequenced from the same sample in a study of blood T cells in healthy people across ages. Primers used in a second PCR of roughly 6 to 12 cycles were a sample-barcoded 5' primer and a J-beta primer mix. TCRdb ran MiXCR on the 5' RACE reads and lists one entry per CDR3 protein. The table lists around 780,000 distinct CDR3 sequences, roughly 50% of them singletons. The sequencing input was blood. The receptor set was obtained from a man aged 40-50 years in good health.

The CDR3 reads CARNRDEHYEQYF. CDR3 DNA sequence: TGTGCCAGAAACCGGGACGAACACTACGAGCAGTACTTC. The rearrangement links TRBV7-3 to TRBJ2-1, with D perhaps given as TRBD1 or TRBD2 (5 bases each). The DNA end is a closer match to TRBJ2-7, so the J assignment may be wrong. This CDR3 region has 13 residues. CDR1 is SGHTA, CDR2 FQGTGA, per germline.

The chain is built from TRBV7-9 and TRBJ2-1; perhaps TRBD1 as D (5 bases). The V and J ends lost 3 bases and 0 bases respectively, with 12 bases between them. The CDR3 spans 16 residues. From germline, CDR1 is SEHNR and CDR2 FQNEAQ (reference sequence). CDR3 DNA sequence: TGTGCCAGCAGCTTCAGGGTTTTGGACTCCTACAATGAGCAGTTCTTC. Its protein product is CASSFRVLDSYNEQFF.

J is TRBJ2-7 and V is TRBV11-2; 12 bases agree with TRBD2. CDR1 is SGHAT and CDR2 is FQNNGV in the germline V gene. V shed 7 bases and J 7 bases; nucleotides not matched to a gene: 11. CDR3 size: 15 residues. CDR3 DNA sequence: TGTGCCAGCAACCAAGGACTAGCGGGGTTTAATGAGCAGTACTTC. Translated: CASNQGLAGFNEQYF.

The chain combines TRBV4-3 with TRBJ2-3; TRBD2 matches at 12 bases. The germline CDR1 and CDR2 sequences are LGHNA and YSLEER. Trimming removed 0 bases from V and 2 bases from J; junction bases left unmatched: 3. The CDR3 is made up of 17 amino acids. The CDR3 DNA follows: TGCGCCAGCAGCCAAGATCTAGCGGGAGGGAACACAGATACGCAGTATTTT. Protein product: CASSQDLAGGNTDTQYF.

The chain uses TRBV7-8 and TRBJ1-1; 7 bases align to TRBD1. Germline V gene sequence: CDR1 SGHVS, CDR2 FQNEAQ. The CDR3 is made up of 13 amino acids. J gave up 8 bases and V 5 bases, and 8 bases lay outside the gene matches. The CDR3 DNA follows: TGTGCCAGCAGCGAACCGGGACAGCTAGAAGCTTTCTTT. Amino acids: CASSEPGQLEAFF.

The chain is built from TRBV15 and TRBJ2-7; TRBD1 matches at 11 bases. Trimming took 1 base from V and 0 from J; bases not matched to a gene: 2. The CDR3 totals 16 residues. CDR1 is LNHNV and CDR2 is YYDKDF in the germline V gene (reference sequence). The CDR3 spells CATSRAGQGASYEQYF. As DNA, the CDR3 is TGTGCCACCAGCAGAGCCGGACAGGGGGCCTCCTACGAGCAGTACTTC.

In its sample, this clonotype was seen a few times. This chain joins TRBV29-1 and TRBJ2-3; 9 bases agree with TRBD1. Germline V CDR1 and CDR2: SQVTM, ANQGSEA. The V and J ends lost 7 bases and 3 bases, in that order; junction bases with no gene match: 2. CDR3 size: 12 residues. CDR3 sequence reads: CSAGTGTDTQYF. In nucleotides, the CDR3 is TGCAGCGCGGGGACAGGGACAGATACGCAGTATTTT.

This chain links TRBV25-1 with TRBJ1-6, with TRBD1 identical over 9 bases. Germline lookup yields CDR1 MGHDK and CDR2 SYGVNS. J was trimmed by 7 bases and V by 2 bases; bases with no gene match: 6. The CDR3 covers 16 residues. The CDR3 reads CASSEPRGQGNSPLHF. In DNA, the CDR3 is TGTGCCAGCAGTGAACCCCGGGGACAGGGAAATTCACCCCTCCACTTT.

The chain combines TRBV9 with TRBJ2-7; TRBD2 matches at 9 bases. The CDR3 sequence is 15 residues long. V lost 1 base, J lost 3 bases, and 5 bases stayed unmatched. CDR1 is SGDLS, CDR2 YYNGEE, per germline. For the CDR3, the DNA is TGTGCCAGCAGCGTAAGTCCAGCGGGAGGCTACGAGCAGTACTTC. This codes for CASSVSPAGGYEQYF. Using reference TRBV9 and TRBJ2-7 for the parts outside the CDR3, the full variable domain is DSGVTQTPKHLITATGQRVTLRCSPRSGDLSVYWYQQSLDQGLQFLIQYYNGEERAKGNILERFSAQQFPDLHSELNLSSLELGDSALYFCASSVSPAGGYEQYFGPGTRLTVT.

The chain carries TRBV3-1 and TRBJ2-1, with 8 positions matching TRBD2. Germline assignment: CDR1 LGHDT and CDR2 YNNKEL (reference sequence). The CDR3 is 18 amino acids. The J segment lost 3 bases and the V segment lost 4 bases, leaving 14 bases of the junction unmatched. The DNA of the CDR3 is TGTGCCAGCAGCCGCTACTACGCCGGGACTAGAAACTACAATGAGCAGTTCTTC. Translating gives CASSRYYAGTRNYNEQFF.

This clonotype was detected only a few times. The chain carries TRBV25-1 and TRBJ1-1; D is perhaps TRBD1 (6 bases). Germline V lookup: CDR1 MGHDK, CDR2 SYGVNS. Trimming cost V 3 bases and J 7 bases, with 15 bases left between them. The CDR3 is made up of 14 amino acids. The CDR3 DNA sequence: TGTGCCAGCAGTGAGCCAGGGGCGAAAGTTGAAGCTTTCTTT. Its translation: CASSEPGAKVEAFF. The whole variable domain, filled in from reference TRBV25-1 and TRBJ1-1, reads EADIYQTPRYLVIGTGKKITLECSQTMGHDKMYWYQQDPGMELHLIHYSYGVNSTEKGDLSSESTVSRIRTEHFPLTLESARPSHTSQYLCASSEPGAKVEAFFGQGTRLTVV.

The chain carries TRBV4-3 and TRBJ2-1; 9 bases line up with TRBD2. J was trimmed by 9 bases and V by 4 bases; bases with no gene match: 16. The germline V gene has CDR1 LGHNA and CDR2 YSLEER. This CDR3 has 17 amino acids. The CDR3 region has the DNA TGCGCCAGCAGCCTCCAACTCGTGGCTAGCGGGGCAGGTGAGCAGTTCTTC. It translates to CASSLQLVASGAGEQFF.

The J gene is TRBJ2-7, the V gene TRBV11-3; tentative D call: TRBD1 (6 bases). The ends were cut back, 0 bases at V and 6 bases at J, with 12 bases in the middle. The V gene's germline CDR1 is SGHNT and CDR2 YENEEA. This CDR3 comprises 14 residues. CDR3 sequence (DNA): TGTGCCAGCAGCTTAGATGGGACAAAGGGCGAGCAGTACTTC. As protein: CASSLDGTKGEQYF.